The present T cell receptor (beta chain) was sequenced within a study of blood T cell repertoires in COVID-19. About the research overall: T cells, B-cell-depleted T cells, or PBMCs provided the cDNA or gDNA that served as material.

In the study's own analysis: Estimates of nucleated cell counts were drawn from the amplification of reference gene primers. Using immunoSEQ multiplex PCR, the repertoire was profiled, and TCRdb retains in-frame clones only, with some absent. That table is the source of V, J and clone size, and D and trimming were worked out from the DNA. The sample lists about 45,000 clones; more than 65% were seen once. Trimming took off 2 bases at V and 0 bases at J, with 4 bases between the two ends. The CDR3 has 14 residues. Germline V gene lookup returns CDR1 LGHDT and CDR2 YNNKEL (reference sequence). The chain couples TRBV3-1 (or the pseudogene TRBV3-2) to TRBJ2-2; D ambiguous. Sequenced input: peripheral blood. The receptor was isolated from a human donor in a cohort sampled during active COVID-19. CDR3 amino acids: CASSQTTNTGELFF. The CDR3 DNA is TGTGCCAGCAGCCAAACAACGAACACCGGGGAGCTGTTTTTT.